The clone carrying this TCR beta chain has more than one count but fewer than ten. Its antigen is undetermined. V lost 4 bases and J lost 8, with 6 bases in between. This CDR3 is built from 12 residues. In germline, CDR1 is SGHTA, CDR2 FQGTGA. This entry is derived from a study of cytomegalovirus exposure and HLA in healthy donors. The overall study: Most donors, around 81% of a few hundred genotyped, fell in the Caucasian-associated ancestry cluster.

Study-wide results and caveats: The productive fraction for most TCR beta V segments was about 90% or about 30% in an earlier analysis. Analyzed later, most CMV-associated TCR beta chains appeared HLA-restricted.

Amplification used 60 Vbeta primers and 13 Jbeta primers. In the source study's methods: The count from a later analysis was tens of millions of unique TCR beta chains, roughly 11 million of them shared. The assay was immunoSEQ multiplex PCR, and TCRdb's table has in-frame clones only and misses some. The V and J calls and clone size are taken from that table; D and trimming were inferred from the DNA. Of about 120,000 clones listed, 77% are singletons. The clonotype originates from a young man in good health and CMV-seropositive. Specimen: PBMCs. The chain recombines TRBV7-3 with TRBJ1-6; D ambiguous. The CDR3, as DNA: TGTGCCAGCAGCTCCGAGGATTCACCCCTCCACTTT. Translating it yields CASSSEDSPLHF.